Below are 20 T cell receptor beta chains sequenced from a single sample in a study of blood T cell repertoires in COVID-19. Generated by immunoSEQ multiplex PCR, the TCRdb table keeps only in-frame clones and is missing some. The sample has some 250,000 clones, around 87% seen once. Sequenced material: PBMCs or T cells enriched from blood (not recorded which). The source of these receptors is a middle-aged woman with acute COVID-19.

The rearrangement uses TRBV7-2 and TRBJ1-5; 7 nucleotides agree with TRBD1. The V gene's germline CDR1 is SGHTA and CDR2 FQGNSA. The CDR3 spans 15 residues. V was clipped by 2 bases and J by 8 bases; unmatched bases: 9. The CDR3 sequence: CASSLRGQVTEPQHF. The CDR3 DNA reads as TGTGCCAGCAGCTTAAGGGGGCAAGTAACCGAGCCCCAGCATTTT. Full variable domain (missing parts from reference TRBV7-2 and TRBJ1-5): GAGVSQSPSNKVTEKGKDVELRCDPISGHTALYWYRQSLGQGLEFLIYFQGNSAPDKSGLPSDRFSAERTGGSVSTLTIQRTQQEDSAVYLCASSLRGQVTEPQHFGDGTRLSIL.

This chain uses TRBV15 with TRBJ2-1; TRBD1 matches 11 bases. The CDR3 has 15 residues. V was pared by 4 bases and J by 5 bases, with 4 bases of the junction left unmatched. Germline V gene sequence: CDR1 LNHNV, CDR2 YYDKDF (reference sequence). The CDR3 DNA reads TGTGCCACCAGCACCGGGACAGGGGGGGACAATGAGCAGTTCTTC. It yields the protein CATSTGTGGDNEQFF.

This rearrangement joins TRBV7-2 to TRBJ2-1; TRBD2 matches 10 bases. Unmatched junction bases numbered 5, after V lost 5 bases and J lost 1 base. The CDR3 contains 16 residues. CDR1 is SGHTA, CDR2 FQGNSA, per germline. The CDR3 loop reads CASSITSGDSYNEQFF. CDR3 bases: TGTGCCAGCAGCATTACTAGCGGGGATTCCTACAATGAGCAGTTCTTC.

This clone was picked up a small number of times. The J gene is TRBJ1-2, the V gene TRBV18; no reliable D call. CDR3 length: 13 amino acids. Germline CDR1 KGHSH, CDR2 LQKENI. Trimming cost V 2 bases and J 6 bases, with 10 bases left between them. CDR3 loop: CASSPSSENGYTF. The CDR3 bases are TGTGCCAGCTCACCAAGTAGTGAAAATGGCTACACCTTC.

CDR3 sequence reads: CSASRGRAADTQYF. CDR3 in DNA: TGCAGTGCTAGTCGCGGGAGGGCCGCAGATACGCAGTATTTT. This chain uses TRBV20-1 with TRBJ2-3, with 9 bases identical to TRBD2. Germline V CDR1 and CDR2: DFQATT, SNEGSKA (reference sequence). The CDR3 is 14 residues long. The V segment lost 3 bases and the J segment 4 bases; nucleotides outside the gene matches: 5.

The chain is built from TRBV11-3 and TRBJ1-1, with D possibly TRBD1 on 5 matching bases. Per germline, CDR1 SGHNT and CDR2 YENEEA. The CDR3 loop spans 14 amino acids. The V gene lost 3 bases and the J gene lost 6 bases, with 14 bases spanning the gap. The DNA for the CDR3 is TGTGCCAGCAGCTTCGGGACTGGGAAAGCTGAAGCTTTCTTT. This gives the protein CASSFGTGKAEAFF.

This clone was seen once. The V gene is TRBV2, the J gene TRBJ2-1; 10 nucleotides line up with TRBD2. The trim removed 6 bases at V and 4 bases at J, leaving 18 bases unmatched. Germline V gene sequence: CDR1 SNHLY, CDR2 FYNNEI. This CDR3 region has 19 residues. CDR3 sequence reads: CASSPTAVIASGGYNEQFF. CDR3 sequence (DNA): TGTGCCAGCAGCCCGACGGCGGTGATTGCTAGCGGGGGATACAATGAGCAGTTCTTC. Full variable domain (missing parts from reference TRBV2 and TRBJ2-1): EPEVTQTPSHQVTQMGQEVILRCVPISNHLYFYWYRQILGQKVEFLVSFYNNEISEKSEIFDDQFSVERPDGSNFTLKIRSTKLEDSAMYFCASSPTAVIASGGYNEQFFGPGTRLTVL.

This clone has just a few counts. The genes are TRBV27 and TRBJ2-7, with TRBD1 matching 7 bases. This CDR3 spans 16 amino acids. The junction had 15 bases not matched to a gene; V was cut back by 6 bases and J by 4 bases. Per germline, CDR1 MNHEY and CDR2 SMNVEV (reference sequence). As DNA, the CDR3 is TGTGCCAGCAGGCGACAGGGAATCCCCTCGAGATACGAGCAGTACTTC. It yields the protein CASRRQGIPSRYEQYF.

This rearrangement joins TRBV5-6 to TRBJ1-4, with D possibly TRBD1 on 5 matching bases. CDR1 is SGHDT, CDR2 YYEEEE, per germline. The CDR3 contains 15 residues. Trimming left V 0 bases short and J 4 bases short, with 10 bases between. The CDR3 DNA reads TGTGCCAGCAGCTTGGCCCCGGGGGTTAATGAAAAACTGTTTTTT. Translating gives CASSLAPGVNEKLFF.

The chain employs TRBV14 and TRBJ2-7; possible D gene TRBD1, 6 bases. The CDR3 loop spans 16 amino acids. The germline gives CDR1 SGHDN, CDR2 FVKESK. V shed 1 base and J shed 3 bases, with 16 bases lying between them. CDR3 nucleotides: TGTGCCAGCAGCCAAGGACCAGGGGTTGAAGGCTACGAGCAGTACTTC. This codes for CASSQGPGVEGYEQYF.

The CDR3 sequence: CASSRDRGGNEQFF. The DNA for the CDR3 is TGTGCCAGCAGCCGGGACAGGGGAGGCAATGAGCAGTTCTTC. The J gene is TRBJ2-1, the V gene TRBV11-2; 10 nucleotides agree with TRBD1. V shed 5 bases and J 6 bases; nucleotides not matched to a gene: 4. The CDR3 extends over 14 amino acids. Germline V gives CDR1 SGHAT, CDR2 FQNNGV.

The CDR3, as DNA: TGTGCCAGCAGCTTAGCGGAAGACAGGGGGTCGGAGACCCAGTACTTC. Amino acid sequence: CASSLAEDRGSETQYF. V and J are TRBV7-6 and TRBJ2-5; TRBD1 matches at 9 bases. This CDR3 comprises 16 residues. Germline CDR1 SGHVS, CDR2 FNYEAQ. V shed 0 bases, J shed 5 bases, and the junction held 7 bases outside the gene matches.

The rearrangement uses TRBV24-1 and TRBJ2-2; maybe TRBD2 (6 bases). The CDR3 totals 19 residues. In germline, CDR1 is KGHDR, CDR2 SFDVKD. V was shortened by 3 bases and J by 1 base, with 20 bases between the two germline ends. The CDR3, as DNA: TGTGCCACCAGTGATCATCCGGGACTGATAAAAGGGAACACCGGGGAGCTGTTTTTT. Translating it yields CATSDHPGLIKGNTGELFF.

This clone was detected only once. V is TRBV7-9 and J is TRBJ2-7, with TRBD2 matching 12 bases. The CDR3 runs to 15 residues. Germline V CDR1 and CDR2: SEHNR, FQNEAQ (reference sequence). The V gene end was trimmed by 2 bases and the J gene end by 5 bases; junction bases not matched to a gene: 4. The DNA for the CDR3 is TGTGCCAGCAGCTTATCTAGCGGGAGGGCCAACGAGCAGTACTTC. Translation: CASSLSSGRANEQYF.

CDR3 nucleotide sequence: TGTGCCAGCAGCCTACTTAGCAATGAGCAGTTCTTC. Translation: CASSLLSNEQFF. The chain joins TRBV12-3 or TRBV12-4 to TRBJ2-1; D gene unclear. Trimming took off 6 bases at V and 6 bases at J, with 9 bases between the two ends. The length of the CDR3 is 12 residues.

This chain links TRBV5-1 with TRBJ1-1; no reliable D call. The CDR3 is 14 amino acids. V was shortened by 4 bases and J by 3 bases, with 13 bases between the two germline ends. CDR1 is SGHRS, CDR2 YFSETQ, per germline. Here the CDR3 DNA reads TGCGCCAGCAGCACCGGGGAAGTGGACACTGAAGCTTTCTTT. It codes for CASSTGEVDTEAFF.

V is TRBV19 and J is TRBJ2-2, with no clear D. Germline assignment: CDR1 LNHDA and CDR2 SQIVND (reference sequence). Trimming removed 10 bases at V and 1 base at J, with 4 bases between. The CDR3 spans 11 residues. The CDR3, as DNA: TGTGCCACCAGGAACACCGGGGAGCTGTTTTTT. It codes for CATRNTGELFF.

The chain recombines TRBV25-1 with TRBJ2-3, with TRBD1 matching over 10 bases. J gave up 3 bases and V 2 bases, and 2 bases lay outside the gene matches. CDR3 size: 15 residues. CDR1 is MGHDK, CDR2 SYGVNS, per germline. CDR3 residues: CASSEGTGVTDTQYF. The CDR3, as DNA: TGTGCCAGCAGTGAAGGGACAGGGGTGACAGATACGCAGTATTTT.

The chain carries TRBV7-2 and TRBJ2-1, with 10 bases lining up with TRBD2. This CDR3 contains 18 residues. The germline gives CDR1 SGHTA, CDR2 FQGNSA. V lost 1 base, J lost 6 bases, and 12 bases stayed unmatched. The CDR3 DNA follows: TGTGCCAGCAGCTTAGTAGGGCTTTGGGCTAGCGGGAGCAATGAGCAGTTCTTC. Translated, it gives CASSLVGLWASGSNEQFF.

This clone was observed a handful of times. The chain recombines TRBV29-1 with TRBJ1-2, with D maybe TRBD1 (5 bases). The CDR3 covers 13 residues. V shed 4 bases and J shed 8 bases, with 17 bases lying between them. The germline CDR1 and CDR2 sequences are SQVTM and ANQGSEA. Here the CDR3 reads CSVGDRGTEGYTF. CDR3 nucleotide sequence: TGCAGCGTTGGGGACCGGGGGACTGAGGGCTACACCTTC.